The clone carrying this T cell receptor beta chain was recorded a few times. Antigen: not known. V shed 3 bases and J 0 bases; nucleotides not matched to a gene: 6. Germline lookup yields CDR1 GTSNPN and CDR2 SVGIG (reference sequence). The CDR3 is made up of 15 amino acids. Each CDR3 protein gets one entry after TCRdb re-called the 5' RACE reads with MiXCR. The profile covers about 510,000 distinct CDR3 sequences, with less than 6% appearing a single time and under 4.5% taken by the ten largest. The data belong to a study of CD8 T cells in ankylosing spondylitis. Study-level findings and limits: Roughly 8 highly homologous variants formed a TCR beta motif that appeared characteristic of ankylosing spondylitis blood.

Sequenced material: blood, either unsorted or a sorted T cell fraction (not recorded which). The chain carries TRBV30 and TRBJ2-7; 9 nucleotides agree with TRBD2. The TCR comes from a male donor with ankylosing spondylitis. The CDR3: CAWSARLADSYEQYF. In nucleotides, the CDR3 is TGTGCCTGGAGCGCTCGACTAGCGGACTCCTACGAGCAGTACTTC.